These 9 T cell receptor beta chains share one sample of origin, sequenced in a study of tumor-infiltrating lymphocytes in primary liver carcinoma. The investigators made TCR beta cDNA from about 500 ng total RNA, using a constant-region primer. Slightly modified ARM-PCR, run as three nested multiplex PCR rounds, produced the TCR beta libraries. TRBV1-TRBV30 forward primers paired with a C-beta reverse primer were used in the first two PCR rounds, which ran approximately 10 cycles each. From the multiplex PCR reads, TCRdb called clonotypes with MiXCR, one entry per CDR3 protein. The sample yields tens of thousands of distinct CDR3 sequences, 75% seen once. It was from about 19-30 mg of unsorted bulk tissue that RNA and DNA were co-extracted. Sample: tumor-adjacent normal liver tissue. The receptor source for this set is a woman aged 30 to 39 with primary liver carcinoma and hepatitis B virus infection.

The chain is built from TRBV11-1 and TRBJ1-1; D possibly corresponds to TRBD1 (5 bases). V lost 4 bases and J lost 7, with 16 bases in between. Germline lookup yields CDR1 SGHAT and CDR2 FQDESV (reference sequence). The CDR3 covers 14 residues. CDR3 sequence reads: CASSYVQGYIEAFF. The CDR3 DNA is TGTGCCAGCAGCTACGTGCAGGGCTACATTGAAGCTTTCTTT.

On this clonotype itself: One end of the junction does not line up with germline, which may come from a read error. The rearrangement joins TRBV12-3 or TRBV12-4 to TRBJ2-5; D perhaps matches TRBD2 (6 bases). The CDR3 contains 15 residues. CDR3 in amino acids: CGSSTYPGSEETQCF. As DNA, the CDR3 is TGTGGCAGCAGTACCTACCCCGGGAGCGAAGAGACTCAGTGCTTC.

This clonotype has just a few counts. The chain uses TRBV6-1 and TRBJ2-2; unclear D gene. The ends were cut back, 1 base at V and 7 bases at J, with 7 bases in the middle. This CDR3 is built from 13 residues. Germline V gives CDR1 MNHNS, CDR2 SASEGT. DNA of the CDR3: TGTGCCAGCAGTGAAGGCGATGTCGGGGAGCTGTTTTTT. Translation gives CASSEGDVGELFF.

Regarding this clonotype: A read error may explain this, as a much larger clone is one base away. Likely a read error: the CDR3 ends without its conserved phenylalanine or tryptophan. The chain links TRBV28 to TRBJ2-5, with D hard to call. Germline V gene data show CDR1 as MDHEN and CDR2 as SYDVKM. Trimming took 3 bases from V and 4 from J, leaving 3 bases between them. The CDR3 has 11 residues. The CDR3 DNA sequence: TGTGCCAGCAGTTTTGGAGAGACCCAGTACATC. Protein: CASSFGETQYI.

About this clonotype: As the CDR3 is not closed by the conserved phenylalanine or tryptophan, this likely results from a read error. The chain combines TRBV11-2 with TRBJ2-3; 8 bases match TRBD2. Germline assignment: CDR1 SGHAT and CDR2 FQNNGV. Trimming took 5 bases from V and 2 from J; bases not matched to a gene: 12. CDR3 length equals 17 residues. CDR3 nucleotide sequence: TGTGCCAGCAGCCATCGATGGAGCGGGAGCCTCACAGATACGCAGTATCCT. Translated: CASSHRWSGSLTDTQYP.

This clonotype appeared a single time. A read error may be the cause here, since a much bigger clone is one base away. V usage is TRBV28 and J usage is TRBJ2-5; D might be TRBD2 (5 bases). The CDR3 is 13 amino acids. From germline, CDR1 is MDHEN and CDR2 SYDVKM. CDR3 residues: CVSLGDRRETQYF. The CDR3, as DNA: TGTGTCAGCCTCGGGGATAGGAGAGAGACCCAGTACTTC.

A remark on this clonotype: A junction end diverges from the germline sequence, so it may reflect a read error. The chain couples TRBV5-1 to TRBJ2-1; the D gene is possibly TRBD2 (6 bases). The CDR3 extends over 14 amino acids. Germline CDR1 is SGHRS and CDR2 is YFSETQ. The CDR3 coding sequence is TGCGCCAGCGGTCGGTGGTCGGGGGAGACAGAGCAATTCTTC. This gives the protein CASGRWSGETEQFF.

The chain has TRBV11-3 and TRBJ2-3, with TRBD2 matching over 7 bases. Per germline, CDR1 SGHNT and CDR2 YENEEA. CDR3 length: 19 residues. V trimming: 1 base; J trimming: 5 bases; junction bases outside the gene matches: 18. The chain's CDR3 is CASSLGFDAGAGGIDTQYF. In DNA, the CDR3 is TGTGCCAGCAGCTTAGGTTTTGATGCGGGAGCAGGAGGCATAGATACGCAGTATTTT.

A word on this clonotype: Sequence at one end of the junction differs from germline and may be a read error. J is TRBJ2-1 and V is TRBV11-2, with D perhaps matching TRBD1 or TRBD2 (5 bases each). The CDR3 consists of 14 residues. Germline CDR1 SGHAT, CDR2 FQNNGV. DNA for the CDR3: TGTGCCAGCAGCCGTCGAGGGGCCTACGATGAGCAGTCCTTC. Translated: CASSRRGAYDEQSF.